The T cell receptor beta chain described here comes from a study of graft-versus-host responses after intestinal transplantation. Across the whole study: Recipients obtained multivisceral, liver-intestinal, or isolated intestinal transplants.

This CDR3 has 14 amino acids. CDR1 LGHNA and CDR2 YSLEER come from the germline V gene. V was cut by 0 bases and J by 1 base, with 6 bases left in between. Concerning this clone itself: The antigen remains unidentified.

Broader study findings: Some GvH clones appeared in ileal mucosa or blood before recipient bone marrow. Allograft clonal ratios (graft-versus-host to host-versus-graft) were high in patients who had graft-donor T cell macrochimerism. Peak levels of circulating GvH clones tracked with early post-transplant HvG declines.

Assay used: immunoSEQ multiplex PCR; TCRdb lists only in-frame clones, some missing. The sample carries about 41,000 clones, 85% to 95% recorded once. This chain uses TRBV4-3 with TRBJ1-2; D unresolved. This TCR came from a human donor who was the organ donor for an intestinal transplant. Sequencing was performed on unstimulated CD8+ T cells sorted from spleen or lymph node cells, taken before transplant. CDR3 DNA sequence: TGCGCCAGCAGCCAAGAATACAGTAACTATGGCTACACCTTC. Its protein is CASSQEYSNYGYTF.